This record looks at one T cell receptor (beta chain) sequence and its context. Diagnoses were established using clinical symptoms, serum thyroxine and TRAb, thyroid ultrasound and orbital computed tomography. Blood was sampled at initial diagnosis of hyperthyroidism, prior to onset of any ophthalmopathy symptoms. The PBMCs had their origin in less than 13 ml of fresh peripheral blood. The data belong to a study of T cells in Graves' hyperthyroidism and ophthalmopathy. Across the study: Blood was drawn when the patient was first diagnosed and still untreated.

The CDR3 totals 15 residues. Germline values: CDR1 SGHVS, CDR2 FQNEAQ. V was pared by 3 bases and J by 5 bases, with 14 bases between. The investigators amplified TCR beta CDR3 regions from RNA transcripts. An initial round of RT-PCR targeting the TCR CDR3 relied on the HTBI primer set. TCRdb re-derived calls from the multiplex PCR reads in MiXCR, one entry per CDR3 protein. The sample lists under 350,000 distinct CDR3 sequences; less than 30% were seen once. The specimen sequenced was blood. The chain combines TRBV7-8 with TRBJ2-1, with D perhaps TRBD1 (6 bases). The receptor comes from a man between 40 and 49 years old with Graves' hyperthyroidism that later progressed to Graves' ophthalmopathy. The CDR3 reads CASSLSRTDHNEQFF. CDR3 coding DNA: TGTGCCAGCAGCTTGTCAAGGACAGACCACAATGAGCAGTTCTTC. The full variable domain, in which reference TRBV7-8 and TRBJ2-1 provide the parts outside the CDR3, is GAGVSQSPRYKVAKRGQDVALRCDPISGHVSLFWYQQALGQGPEFLTYFQNEAQLDKSGLPSDRFFAERPEGSVSTLKIQRTQQEDSAVYLCASSLSRTDHNEQFFGPGTRLTVL.